A selection of T cell receptor beta chains follows, all from one sample in a study of blood T cell repertoires in acute mononucleosis. Using immunoSEQ multiplex PCR, the repertoire was profiled, and TCRdb retains in-frame clones only, with some absent. The top ten hold less than 50% of the sample, which has a few thousand clones, just under 25% seen once. Sequenced material: EBV GLC epitope tetramer+ CD8+ T cells sorted from PBMCs, taken during convalescence from infectious mononucleosis. These receptors all stem from a woman between 18 and 29 years old with infectious mononucleosis caused by EBV. CDR3s include the opening cysteine and the closing phenylalanine or tryptophan. A D gene is named only where the DNA matches it firmly. Clone size is shown for a subset of rows, as once, few, many or a class of expanded clone.

size	V	J	D	DNA	CDR3
NA	TRBV9	TRBJ2-5	TRBD2	TGTGCCAGCAGCGTAGGCCGCGTAATCGGGGGGGTCACTGAGACCCAGTACTTC	CASSVGRVIGGVTETQYF
NA	TRBV2	TRBJ2-1	TRBD2	TGTGCCAGCAGCTTCCACCGACTAGCGGGGGGAAACAATGAGCAGTTCTTC	CASSFHRLAGGNNEQFF
NA	TRBV4-2	TRBJ2-1	NA	TGTGCCAGCGGCGTTCTGCCCGGGAATGAGCAGTTCTTC	CASGVLPGNEQFF
NA	TRBV4-1	TRBJ2-7	NA	TGTGCCAGCAGTTACGCCGGGACGGCAACCGAGCAGTACTTC	CASSYAGTATEQYF
NA	TRBV11-1	TRBJ2-3	TRBD2	TGTGCCAGCAGTAATAGCGGGAGAGGCTCAGATACGCAGTATTTT	CASSNSGRGSDTQYF
NA	TRBV29-1	TRBJ2-1	TRBD1	TGCTGCGTTCCTCCGGGGACAGATTACAATGAGCAGTTCTTC	CCVPPGTDYNEQFF
few	TRBV2	TRBJ2-2	NA	NA	CASSEGDIAPGELFFF
few	TRBV29-1	TRBJ1-4	TRBD1	TGCAGCGTGGGGTCAGGGGGTACTTATGAAAAACTGTTTTTT	CSVGSGGTYEKLFF
many	TRBV7-2	TRBJ1-2	NA	TGTGCCAGCGCGTTGGGCTATGGCTACACCTTC	CASALGYGYTF
few	TRBV11-2	TRBJ2-1	TRBD1	TGTGCCAGCAGCGCGACAGGGGGGGATGAGCAGTTCTTC	CASSATGGDEQFF
many	TRBV6-5	TRBJ2-3	TRBD2	TGTGCCAGCAGTAATAGCGGGAGAGGCTCAGATACGCAGTATTTT	CASSNSGRGSDTQYF
NA	TRBV27	TRBJ2-7	NA	TGTGCCAGCAGCTCCCTCGGGGGAGGGCAGTACTTC	CASSSLGGGQYF
NA	TRBV29-1	TRBJ2-1	NA	TGCAGCGTTCCTCCCAGGACAGATCACAATGAGCAGTTCTTC	CSVPPRTDHNEQFF
few	TRBV27	TRBJ2-2	TRBD2	TGTGCCAGCAGTATCATCGCGGGGGTGCTTGGGAACACCGGGGAGCTGTTTTTT	CASSIIAGVLGNTGELFF
medium-sized	TRBV11-2	TRBJ1-2	NA	TGTGCCAGCAGCTCGTTCCAGGGAAACTATGGCTACACCTTC	CASSSFQGNYGYTF
few	TRBV11-2	TRBJ2-7	NA	TGTGCCATCAGTGATGACCGAAGCGACTACGAGCAGTACTTC	CAISDDRSDYEQYF
many	TRBV7-3	TRBJ2-7	TRBD2	TGTGCCAGCAGCACTCCTAGCGGGTCCTCGCCGTACGAGCAGTACTTC	CASSTPSGSSPYEQYF
many	TRBV4-2	TRBJ2-7	NA	TGTGCCAGCAGTTACGCCGGGACGGCAACCGAGCAGTACTTC	CASSYAGTATEQYF
large	TRBV11-2	TRBJ2-7	NA	TGTGCCAGCAGTTACGCCGGGACGGCAACCGAGCAGTACTTC	CASSYAGTATEQYF
NA	TRBV2	TRBJ2-2	NA	NA	CARVRGTSPPGSCFF
many	TRBV29-1	TRBJ1-4	NA	NA	CSVGQGGLMKNCFF
NA	TRBV2	TRBJ2-7	TRBD1	TGTGCCAGCAGCCCGGGACAGGGTGGCCACGAGCAGTACTTC	CASSPGQGGHEQYF
few	TRBV4-3	TRBJ2-7	NA	TGCGCCAGCAGCCGCGGGTCCTCGCCGTACGAGCAGTACTTC	CASSRGSSPYEQYF
NA	TRBV2	TRBJ2-3	TRBD2	TGTGCCAGCTGTAATAGCGGGAGAGGCTCAGATACGCTGTATTTT	CASCNSGRGSDTLYF
NA	TRBV29-1	TRBJ1-4	NA	TGCAGCGTTGGTCCTGGGGGTACTAATGAAAAACTGTTTTTT	CSVGPGGTNEKLFF
few	TRBV27	TRBJ2-7	TRBD2	TGTGCCAGCAGTCCTACTAGCGGGAGTATCTACGAGCAGTACTTC	CASSPTSGSIYEQYF
NA	TRBV5-1	TRBJ1-4	TRBD1	TGCGCCAGCAGCCCCGGACAGGTCTGGGGTGAAAAACTGTTTTTT	CASSPGQVWGEKLFF
many	TRBV4-1	TRBJ2-4	TRBD1	TGCGCCAGCAGCCAACCCCGGACAGGGGATAGAATAGCCAAAAACATTCAGTACTTC	CASSQPRTGDRIAKNIQYF
many	TRBV7-9	TRBJ2-7	NA	TGTGCCAGCAGCAAAGCCGGGGGCCTTTCCTACGAGCAGTACTTC	CASSKAGGLSYEQYF
many	TRBV14	TRBJ2-5	NA	TGTGCCAGCAGCTTAGCCCCGGAGGGGGAAGAGACCCAGTACTTC	CASSLAPEGEETQYF
NA	TRBV13	TRBJ2-3	TRBD1	TGTGCCAGCAGTCCGGGACAGGGGACAGATACGCAGTATTTT	CASSPGQGTDTQYF
NA	TRBV13	TRBJ2-1	NA	TGTGCCAGCAGCGTAGCTGGGGGCGATGAGCAGTTCTTC	CASSVAGGDEQFF
many	TRBV4-2	TRBJ2-5	NA	TGTGCCAGCAGCTCAATAGACGGGAACCAAGAGACCCAGTACTTC	CASSSIDGNQETQYF
NA	TRBV29-1	TRBJ1-4	NA	TGCAGCGTTGGACTACAGGGAACTAATGAAAAACTGTTTTTT	CSVGLQGTNEKLFF
few	TRBV7-9	TRBJ2-1	NA	TGTGCCAGCAGTTTATCCCCGCCATGGTGGGGCTACAATGAGCAGTTCTTC	CASSLSPPWWGYNEQFF
NA	TRBV21-1	TRBJ2-5	NA	TGTGCCAGCAGCTCCCACCTTGACAGGGAAGAGACCCAGTACTTC	CASSSHLDREETQYF
NA	TRBV11-2	TRBJ2-1	TRBD2	TGTGGCAGCAGCCCCGGACTAGCGGGAAAAAGCTCCTACAATGAGCAGTTCTTC	CGSSPGLAGKSSYNEQFF
few	TRBV14	TRBJ2-5	TRBD2	TGTGCCTGCAGCCATTCGCCGGGGGGTACCCAGTACTTC	CACSHSPGGTQYF
few	TRBV27	TRBJ2-1	NA	TGTGCCAGCAGTGATCCGGGCAATGAGCAGTTCTTC	CASSDPGNEQFF
many	TRBV14	TRBJ2-5	NA	TGTGCCAGCAGCTCAATAGACGGGAACCAAGAGACCCAGTACTTC	CASSSIDGNQETQYF
few	TRBV23-1	TRBJ2-4	TRBD1	TGCGCCAGCAGCCAACCCCGGACAGGGGATAGAATAGCCAAAAACATTCAGTACTTC	CASSQPRTGDRIAKNIQYF
many	TRBV7-9	TRBJ1-1	TRBD1	TGTGCCAGCGAGCCGGGACAGGGTGAAATTGAAGCTTTCTTT	CASEPGQGEIEAFF
many	TRBV6-5	TRBJ2-7	NA	TGTGCCATCAGTGATGACCGAAGCGACTACGAGCAGTACTTC	CAISDDRSDYEQYF
large	TRBV11-3	TRBJ2-5	TRBD1	TGTGCCAGCAGCTCCCACCTTGACAGGGAAGAGACCCAGTACTTC	CASSSHLDREETQYF